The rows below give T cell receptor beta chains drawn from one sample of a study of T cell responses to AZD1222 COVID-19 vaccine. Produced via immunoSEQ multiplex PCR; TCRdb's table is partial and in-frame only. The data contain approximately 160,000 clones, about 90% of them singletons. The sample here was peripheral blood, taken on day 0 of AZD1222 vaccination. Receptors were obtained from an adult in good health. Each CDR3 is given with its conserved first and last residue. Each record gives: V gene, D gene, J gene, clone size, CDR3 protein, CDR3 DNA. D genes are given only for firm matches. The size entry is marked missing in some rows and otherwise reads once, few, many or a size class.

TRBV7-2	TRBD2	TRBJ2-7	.	CASTQGLADGEQYF	TGTGCCAGCACCCAGGGACTAGCGGACGGCGAGCAGTACTTC
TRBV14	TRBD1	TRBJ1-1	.	CASSFQGVTEAFF	TGTGCCAGCAGCTTTCAGGGGGTCACTGAAGCTTTCTTT
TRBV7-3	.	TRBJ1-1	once	CASSLTRNTEAFF	TGTGCCAGCAGCTTAACCAGGAACACTGAAGCTTTCTTT
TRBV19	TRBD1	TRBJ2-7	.	CASTPTGAIYEQYF	TGTGCCAGTACCCCGACAGGGGCCATCTACGAGCAGTACTTC
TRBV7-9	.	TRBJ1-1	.	CASSSTWTGGMNTEAFF	TGTGCCAGCAGCTCGACTTGGACGGGTGGCATGAACACTGAAGCTTTCTTT
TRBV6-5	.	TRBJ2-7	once	CASSYGRVVYEQYF	TGTGCCAGCAGCTACGGACGGGTAGTCTACGAGCAGTACTTC
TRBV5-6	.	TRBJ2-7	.	CASSRLYEQYF	TGTGCCAGCAGTCGACTCTACGAGCAGTACTTC
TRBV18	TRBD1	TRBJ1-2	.	CASSPPAGGVFYGYTF	TGTGCCAGCTCACCACCGGCAGGGGGCGTTTTCTATGGCTACACCTTC
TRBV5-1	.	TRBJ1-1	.	CASSPSGVTTEAFF	TGCGCCAGCAGCCCCTCTGGGGTGACCACTGAAGCTTTCTTT
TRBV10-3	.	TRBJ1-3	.	CATDSTGNTIYF	TGTGCCACGGACAGCACTGGAAACACCATATATTTT
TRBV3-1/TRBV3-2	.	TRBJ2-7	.	CASSPGTGYEQYF	TGTGCCAGCAGCCCTGGGACTGGCTACGAGCAGTACTTC
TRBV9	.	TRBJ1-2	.	CASSVGTGLNYGYTF	TGTGCCAGCAGCGTAGGAACCGGGCTGAACTATGGCTACACCTTC
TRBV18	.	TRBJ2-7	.	CASSPVLAGEQYF	TGTGCCAGCTCACCGGTACTAGCAGGGGAGCAGTACTTC
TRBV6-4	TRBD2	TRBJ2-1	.	CASSEAGPRENSYNEQFF	TGTGCCAGCAGTGAAGCGGGACCCCGTGAAAACTCCTACAATGAGCAGTTCTTC
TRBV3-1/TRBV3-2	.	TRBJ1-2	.	CASSWTTRPNYGYTF	TGTGCCAGCAGCTGGACGACACGCCCCAACTATGGCTACACCTTC
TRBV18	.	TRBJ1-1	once	CASSPGAKNTEAFF	TGTGCCAGCTCACCAGGGGCAAAGAACACTGAAGCTTTCTTT
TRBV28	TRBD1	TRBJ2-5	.	CASSLGGQLETQYF	TGTGCCAGCAGTTTAGGGGGACAGCTAGAGACCCAGTACTTC
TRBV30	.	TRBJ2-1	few	CAWSVRVTPYNEQFF	TGTGCCTGGAGTGTACGCGTGACTCCGTACAATGAGCAGTTCTTC
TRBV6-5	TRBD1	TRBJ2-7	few	CASSSGTENYEQYF	TGTGCCAGCAGTTCCGGGACAGAGAACTACGAGCAGTACTTC
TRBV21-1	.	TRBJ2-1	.	CASSKREGSYNEQFF	TGTGCCAGTAGTAAGCGGGAGGGCTCCTACAATGAGCAGTTCTTC
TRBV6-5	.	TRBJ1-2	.	CASSYSPGARGGGYTF	TGTGCCAGCAGTTACTCACCCGGAGCCCGGGGCGGTGGCTACACCTTC
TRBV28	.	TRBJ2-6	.	CATGVYSSGANVLTF	TGTGCCACCGGCGTCTACTCCTCTGGGGCCAACGTCCTGACTTTC
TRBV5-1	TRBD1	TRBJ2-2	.	CASSSYPLGTGNTGELFF	TGCGCCAGCAGCTCCTACCCCTTGGGGACAGGGAACACCGGGGAGCTGTTTTTT
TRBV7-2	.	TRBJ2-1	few	CASSLPQGSGNEQFF	TGTGCCAGCAGCTTACCCCAGGGATCGGGCAATGAGCAGTTCTTC
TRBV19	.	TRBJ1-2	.	CASSMAGGYGYTF	TGTGCCAGTAGTATGGCCGGGGGCTATGGCTACACCTTC
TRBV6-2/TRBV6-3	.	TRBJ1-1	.	CASSYVGYFEAFF	TGTGCCAGCAGTTACGTAGGGTACTTTGAAGCTTTCTTT
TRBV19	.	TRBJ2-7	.	CASSTGDSLHEQYF	TGTGCCAGTAGTACCGGCGACTCTCTCCACGAGCAGTACTTC
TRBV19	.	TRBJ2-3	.	CASTPRAISTDTQYF	TGTGCCAGTACCCCACGGGCGATTTCCACAGATACGCAGTATTTT
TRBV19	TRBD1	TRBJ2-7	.	CASSIGTGGTYEQYF	TGTGCCAGTAGTATAGGGACAGGGGGAACCTACGAGCAGTACTTC
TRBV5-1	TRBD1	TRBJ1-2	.	CASSETGASDGYTF	TGCGCCAGCTCAGAGACAGGGGCCAGTGATGGCTACACCTTC
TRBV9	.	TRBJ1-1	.	CASSGTPNTEAFF	TGTGCCAGCAGCGGCACCCCGAACACTGAAGCTTTCTTT
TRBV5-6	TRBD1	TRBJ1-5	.	CASSFRGSNQPQHF	TGTGCCAGCAGCTTCAGGGGGTCCAATCAGCCCCAGCATTTT
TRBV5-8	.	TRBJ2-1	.	CASSFTSWRDNEQFF	TGTGCCAGCAGCTTTACTAGCTGGAGGGACAATGAGCAGTTCTTC
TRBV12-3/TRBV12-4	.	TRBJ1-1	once	CASSTGGGEAFF	TGTGCCAGCAGCACCGGGGGGGGTGAAGCTTTCTTT
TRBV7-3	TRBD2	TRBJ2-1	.	CASSPQLGEGDSYNEQFF	TGTGCCAGCAGCCCCCAGTTGGGGGAGGGAGACTCCTACAATGAGCAGTTCTTC